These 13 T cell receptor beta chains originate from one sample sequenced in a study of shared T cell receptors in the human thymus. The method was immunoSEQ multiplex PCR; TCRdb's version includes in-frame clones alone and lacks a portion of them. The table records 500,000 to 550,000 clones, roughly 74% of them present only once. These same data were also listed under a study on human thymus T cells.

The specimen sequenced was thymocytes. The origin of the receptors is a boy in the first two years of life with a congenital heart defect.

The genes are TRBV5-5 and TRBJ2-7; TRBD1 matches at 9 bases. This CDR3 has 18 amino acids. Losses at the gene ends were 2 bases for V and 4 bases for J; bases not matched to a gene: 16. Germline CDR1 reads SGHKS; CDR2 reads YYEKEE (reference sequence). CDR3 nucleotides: TGTGCCAGCAGCTTAGCCTTTCTGGACAGGGGTCCGGAATACGAGCAGTACTTC. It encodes CASSLAFLDRGPEYEQYF.

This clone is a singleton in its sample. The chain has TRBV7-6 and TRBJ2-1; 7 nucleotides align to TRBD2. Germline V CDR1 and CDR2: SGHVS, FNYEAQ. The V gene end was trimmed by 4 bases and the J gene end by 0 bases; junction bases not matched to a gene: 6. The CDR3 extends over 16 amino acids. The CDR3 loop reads CASSWTSRSSYNEQFF. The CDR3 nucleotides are TGTGCCAGCAGCTGGACTAGTCGGAGCTCCTACAATGAGCAGTTCTTC.

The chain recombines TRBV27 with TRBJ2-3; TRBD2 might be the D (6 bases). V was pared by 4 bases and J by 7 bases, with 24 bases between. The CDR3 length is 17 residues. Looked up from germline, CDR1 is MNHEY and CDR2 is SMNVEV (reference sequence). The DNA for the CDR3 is TGTGCCAGCAGTTCCCCCCTGGGAGGTGCCAGCACCTATACGCAGTATTTT. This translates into CASSSPLGGASTYTQYF.

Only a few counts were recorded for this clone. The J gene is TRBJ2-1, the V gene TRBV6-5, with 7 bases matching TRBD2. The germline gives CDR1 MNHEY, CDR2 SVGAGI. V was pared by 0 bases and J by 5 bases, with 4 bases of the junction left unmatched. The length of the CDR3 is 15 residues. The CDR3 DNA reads TGTGCCAGCAGTTACTCGGGGACTACCCACAATGAGCAGTTCTTC. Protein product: CASSYSGTTHNEQFF.

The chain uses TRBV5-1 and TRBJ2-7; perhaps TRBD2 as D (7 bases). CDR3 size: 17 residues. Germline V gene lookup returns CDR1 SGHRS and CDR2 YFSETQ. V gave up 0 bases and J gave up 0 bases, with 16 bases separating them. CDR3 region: CASSLAGGGASSYEQYF. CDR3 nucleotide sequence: TGCGCCAGCAGCTTGGCCGGAGGGGGGGCTAGCTCCTACGAGCAGTACTTC.

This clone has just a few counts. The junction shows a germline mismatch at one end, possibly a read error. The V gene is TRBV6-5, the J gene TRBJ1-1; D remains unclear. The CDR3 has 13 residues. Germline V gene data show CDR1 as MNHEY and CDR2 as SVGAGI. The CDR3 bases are TGTGCCAGCTGTTATAATGGGAGAACTGAAGCTTTCTTT. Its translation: CASCYNGRTEAFF.

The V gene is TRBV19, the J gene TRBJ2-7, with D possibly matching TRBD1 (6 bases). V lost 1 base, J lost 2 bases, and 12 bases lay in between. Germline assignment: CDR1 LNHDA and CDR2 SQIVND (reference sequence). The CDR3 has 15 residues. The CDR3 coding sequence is TGTGCCAGTAGTATAGGGTCGAGGGGGACCTACGAGCAGTACTTC. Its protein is CASSIGSRGTYEQYF.

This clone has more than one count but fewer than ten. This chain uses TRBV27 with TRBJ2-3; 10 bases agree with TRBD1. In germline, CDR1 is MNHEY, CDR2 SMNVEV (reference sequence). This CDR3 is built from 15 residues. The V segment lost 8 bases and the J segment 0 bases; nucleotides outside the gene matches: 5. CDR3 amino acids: CASVGDRGSTDTQYF. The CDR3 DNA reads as TGTGCCAGCGTTGGGGACAGGGGTAGCACAGATACGCAGTATTTT.

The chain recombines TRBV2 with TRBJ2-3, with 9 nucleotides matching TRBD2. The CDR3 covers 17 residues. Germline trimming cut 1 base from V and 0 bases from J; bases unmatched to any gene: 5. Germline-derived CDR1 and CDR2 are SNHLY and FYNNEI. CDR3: CASSEVELAGSTDTQYF. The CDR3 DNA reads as TGTGCCAGCAGTGAAGTTGAGCTAGCGGGAAGCACAGATACGCAGTATTTT.

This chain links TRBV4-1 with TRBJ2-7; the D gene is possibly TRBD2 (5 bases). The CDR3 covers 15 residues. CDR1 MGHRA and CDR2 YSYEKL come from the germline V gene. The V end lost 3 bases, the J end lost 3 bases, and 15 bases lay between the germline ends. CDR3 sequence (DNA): TGCGCCAGCAGCCACCCCCTAGCAAAATTCTACGAGCAGTACTTC. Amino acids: CASSHPLAKFYEQYF.

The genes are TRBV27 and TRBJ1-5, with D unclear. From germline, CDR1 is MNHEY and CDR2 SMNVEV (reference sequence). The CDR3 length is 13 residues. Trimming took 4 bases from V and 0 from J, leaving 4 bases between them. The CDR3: CASSYYSNQPQHF. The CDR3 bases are TGTGCCAGCAGTTATTATAGCAATCAGCCCCAGCATTTT.

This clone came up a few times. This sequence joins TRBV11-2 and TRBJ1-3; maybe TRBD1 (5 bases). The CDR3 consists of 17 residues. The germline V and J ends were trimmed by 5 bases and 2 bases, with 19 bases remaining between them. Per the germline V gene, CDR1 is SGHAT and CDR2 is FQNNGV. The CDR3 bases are TGTGCCAGCAGCCCCTGGCGGGGGGTGACTACTGGAAACACCATATATTTT. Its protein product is CASSPWRGVTTGNTIYF.

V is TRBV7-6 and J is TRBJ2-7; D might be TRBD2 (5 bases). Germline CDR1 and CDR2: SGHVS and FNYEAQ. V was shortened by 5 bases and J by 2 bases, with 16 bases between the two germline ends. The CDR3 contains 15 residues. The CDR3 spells CASSPRRAKPYEQYF. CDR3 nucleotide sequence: TGTGCCAGCAGCCCACGGCGGGCGAAGCCCTACGAGCAGTACTTC.